This entry lists 17 T cell receptor beta chains sequenced from one sample in a study of control samples from healthy donors and cancer patients. Sequenced by immunoSEQ multiplex PCR; TCRdb stores in-frame clones only, minus some. The table records around 130,000 clones, approximately 90% of them present only once. The sample was blood. The receptors were sampled from a man aged 50 to 59 in good health.

This chain links TRBV5-6 with TRBJ1-4; a possible D gene is TRBD1 (6 bases). CDR1 and CDR2 from the germline V gene are SGHDT and YYEEEE. The CDR3 has 15 amino acids. Trimming removed 3 bases from V and 7 bases from J, with 16 bases in between. The CDR3 here is CASSSPALGGEKLFF. CDR3 sequence (DNA): TGTGCCAGCAGCTCCCCGGCCCTAGGGGGTGAAAAACTGTTTTTT.

The chain is built from TRBV2 and TRBJ2-6; D uncertain. The CDR3 spans 15 residues. The V gene lost 7 bases and the J gene lost 0 bases, with 10 bases spanning the gap. CDR1 and CDR2 (germline): SNHLY, FYNNEI. The CDR3 region has the DNA TGTGCCAGCACAACCGTCTCCTCTGGGGCCAACGTCCTGACTTTC. Its protein product is CASTTVSSGANVLTF.

This chain connects TRBV3-1 (or the pseudogene TRBV3-2) to TRBJ2-7; TRBD2 matches at 7 bases. The CDR3 is 18 residues long. Germline assignment: CDR1 LGHDT and CDR2 YNNKEL (reference sequence). Trimming took 4 bases from V and 5 from J; bases not matched to a gene: 20. CDR3 sequence: CASSPISVGAGYANEQYF. The DNA for the CDR3 is TGTGCCAGCAGCCCTATCAGCGTAGGAGCGGGGTATGCTAACGAGCAGTACTTC.

The chain carries TRBV19 and TRBJ1-2; no definite D call. In germline, CDR1 is LNHDA, CDR2 SQIVND (reference sequence). This CDR3 region has 14 residues. The V end was cut by 3 bases, the J end by 2 bases, with 10 bases between. The DNA of the CDR3 is TGTGCCAGTAGTATGGTTGGTGGGAACTATGGCTACACCTTC. This codes for CASSMVGGNYGYTF.

The gene calls are TRBV7-3 and TRBJ2-5, with D tentatively TRBD1 or TRBD2 (5 bases each). This CDR3 is 14 amino acids long. The germline V gene has CDR1 SGHTA and CDR2 FQGTGA. The V gene lost 3 bases and the J gene lost 1 base, with 9 bases spanning the gap. The CDR3 DNA reads as TGTGCCAGCAGCTTTGACGGGACCCAAGAGACCCAGTACTTC. Protein: CASSFDGTQETQYF.

The CDR3 sequence is CASSPGIPEETQYF. The CDR3 DNA follows: TGTGCCAGCTCACCCGGGATTCCGGAAGAGACCCAGTACTTC. The V gene is TRBV18, the J gene TRBJ2-5, with D possibly being TRBD2 (5 bases). The CDR3 sequence is 14 residues long. Looked up from germline, CDR1 is KGHSH and CDR2 is LQKENI. Deletions cut 3 bases from V and 3 bases from J, with 11 bases between.

This chain uses TRBV2 with TRBJ1-3; tentative D call: TRBD1 (5 bases). Germline V gene data show CDR1 as SNHLY and CDR2 as FYNNEI. This CDR3 has 14 residues. V lost 4 bases, J lost 3 bases, and 10 bases lay in between. CDR3 in amino acids: CASSVPGLGNTIYF. DNA of the CDR3: TGTGCCAGCAGTGTTCCAGGGCTTGGAAACACCATATATTTT.

The genes are TRBV7-9 and TRBJ2-7; D remains ambiguous. From germline, CDR1 is SEHNR and CDR2 FQNEAQ (reference sequence). Trimming took 5 bases from V and 4 from J, leaving 18 bases between them. CDR3 length: 15 amino acids. The CDR3 DNA sequence: TGTGCCAGCAGCCGACCCGGGTCGGAGCTTTACGAGCAGTACTTC. It specifies CASSRPGSELYEQYF.

The gene calls are TRBV5-1 and TRBJ2-3; D call uncertain. CDR1 is SGHRS, CDR2 YFSETQ, per germline. V lost 1 base and J lost 5, with 14 bases in between. The CDR3 is made up of 15 amino acids. DNA of the CDR3: TGCGCCAGCAGCTTGTATCTCTGGGAACAAGATACGCAGTATTTT. Encoded protein: CASSLYLWEQDTQYF.

The rearrangement uses TRBV5-8 and TRBJ2-2, with TRBD2 matching 8 bases. The V gene's germline CDR1 is SGHTS and CDR2 YDEGEE. The CDR3 extends over 15 amino acids. Trimming took 1 base from V and 4 from J; bases not matched to a gene: 3. CDR3 region: CASSLRLAGTGELFF. In DNA form, the CDR3 reads TGTGCCAGCAGCTTGAGGCTAGCGGGCACCGGGGAGCTGTTTTTT.

The gene calls are TRBV7-3 and TRBJ1-1, with TRBD1 matching 12 bases. The CDR3 consists of 19 residues. Trimming at V came to 5 bases and at J to 0 bases, leaving 13 bases not matched to a gene. Germline V gene sequence: CDR1 SGHTA, CDR2 FQGTGA. CDR3 DNA: TGTGCCAGCAGCCTAATGATCGGGACAGGGGGCCCCATGAACACTGAAGCTTTCTTT. Translating gives CASSLMIGTGGPMNTEAFF.

The chain couples TRBV2 to TRBJ2-3; 14 bases agree with TRBD2. The CDR3 spans 18 residues. CDR1 is SNHLY and CDR2 is FYNNEI in the germline V gene. The V gene end was trimmed by 1 base and the J gene end by 2 bases; junction bases not matched to a gene: 5. CDR3 amino acids: CASSEGGLAGAPTDTQYF. CDR3 nucleotide sequence: TGTGCCAGCAGTGAAGGGGGACTAGCGGGGGCCCCCACAGATACGCAGTATTTT.

The chain couples TRBV7-6 to TRBJ2-3; D unclear. V was pared by 4 bases and J by 0 bases, with 14 bases between. CDR1 and CDR2 (germline): SGHVS, FNYEAQ. The CDR3 has 16 amino acids. CDR3 amino acids: CASSSRPGPSTDTQYF. CDR3 in DNA: TGTGCCAGCAGCTCCCGCCCGGGTCCAAGCACAGATACGCAGTATTTT.

The DNA of the CDR3 is TGTGCCAGTAGCCGACAGGAGACAACTAATGAAAAACTGTTTTTT. Its translation is CASSRQETTNEKLFF. This chain links TRBV19 with TRBJ1-4; D perhaps matches TRBD1 (6 bases). CDR1 LNHDA and CDR2 SQIVND come from the germline V gene (reference sequence). This CDR3 has 15 residues. The V gene lost 6 bases and the J gene lost 0 bases, with 11 bases spanning the gap.

The rearrangement joins TRBV19 to TRBJ1-2, with D possibly matching TRBD1 (5 bases). V lost 1 base and J lost 4, with 25 bases in between. In germline, CDR1 is LNHDA, CDR2 SQIVND (reference sequence). The CDR3 has 19 residues. For the CDR3, the DNA is TGTGCCAGTAGTATAGTCGCTCGGGCAGGGAAAATTACCCTCTATGGCTACACCTTC. Translation: CASSIVARAGKITLYGYTF.

The chain combines TRBV7-9 with TRBJ1-1, with 9 bases lining up with TRBD1. The V gene's germline CDR1 is SEHNR and CDR2 FQNEAQ (reference sequence). This CDR3 contains 17 residues. Unmatched junction bases numbered 6, after V lost 1 base and J lost 0 bases. CDR3 in amino acids: CASSLDGTGPLNTEAFF. The CDR3 coding sequence is TGTGCCAGCAGCTTAGATGGGACAGGGCCTTTGAACACTGAAGCTTTCTTT.

The CDR3 here is CASSLAGTVQETQYF. CDR3 sequence (DNA): TGTGCCAGCAGCTTAGCGGGGACAGTTCAAGAGACCCAGTACTTC. This chain joins TRBV7-2 and TRBJ2-5, with 7 bases aligning to TRBD1. J gave up 2 bases and V 0 bases, and 3 bases lay outside the gene matches. This CDR3 region has 15 residues. From germline, CDR1 is SGHTA and CDR2 FQGNSA.